One and the same sample provided the 10 T cell receptor beta chains below, sequenced in a study of vaccination effects on CD4 cells after COVID-19. Within the ViraFEST assay, antigen-specific CD4+ T cells underwent expansion with viral peptide pools prior to sequencing. Isolating CD4+ T cells followed about 11 days of culture. Sequencing was performed with immunoSEQ multiplex PCR; in TCRdb, only in-frame clones are kept and a portion is missing. In the table there are 60,000 to 70,000 clones, about four fifths of which are singletons. No antigen has been assigned to these receptors. This material consisted of CD4+ T cells from PBMCs cultured with HCoV-229E spike peptides, taken before COVID-19 vaccination. Receptors originate from a human donor who received a COVID-19 vaccine.

The V gene is TRBV2, the J gene TRBJ2-5; no firm D call. Looked up from germline, CDR1 is SNHLY and CDR2 is FYNNEI. This CDR3 contains 13 residues. Deletions cut 3 bases from V and 5 bases from J, with 10 bases between. The CDR3 DNA follows: TGTGCCAGCAGTGATAGGTTTGCGGAGACCCAGTACTTC. Protein product: CASSDRFAETQYF.

This clone was detected only once. The genes are TRBV5-1 and TRBJ2-1; 15 bases match TRBD2. The CDR3 has 15 residues. Trimming took 2 bases from V and 9 from J; bases not matched to a gene: 3. Germline V gene lookup returns CDR1 SGHRS and CDR2 YFSETQ. DNA of the CDR3: TGCGCCAGCAGCTTAGGGACTAGCGGGGGGTCTGAGCAGTTCTTC. As protein: CASSLGTSGGSEQFF.

The rearrangement links TRBV30 to TRBJ2-7; 7 bases are a match to TRBD2. Germline CDR1 GTSNPN, CDR2 SVGIG (reference sequence). The CDR3 has 19 residues. Unmatched junction bases numbered 20, after V lost 3 bases and J lost 0 bases. The CDR3 sequence: CAWSLPLLADFGASYEQYV. The DNA of the CDR3 is TGTGCCTGGAGCCTCCCTTTGCTAGCGGATTTTGGGGCCTCCTACGAGCAGTACGTC.

V is TRBV29-1 and J is TRBJ2-5; weak D call: TRBD2 (6 bases). The CDR3 consists of 13 residues. With 4 bases removed from V and 7 bases from J, the gap between germline ends came to 16 bases. The germline CDR1 and CDR2 sequences are SQVTM and ANQGSEA. In DNA form, the CDR3 reads TGCAGCGTTGGATTAGAGTGGGGAGGGACCCAGTACTTC. This sequence encodes CSVGLEWGGTQYF.

This clone was observed a few times. CDR3 residues: CASRLQGGGSTEAFF. DNA for the CDR3: TGTGCCAGTCGCCTACAGGGCGGGGGAAGCACTGAAGCTTTCTTT. The V call is TRBV3-1 (or the pseudogene TRBV3-2), the J call TRBJ1-1; possible D gene TRBD1, 6 bases. Trimming took 9 bases from V and 4 from J, leaving 21 bases between them. The CDR3 extends over 15 amino acids. Per the germline V gene, CDR1 is LGHDT and CDR2 is YNNKEL (reference sequence).

V usage is TRBV10-3 and J usage is TRBJ2-5, with TRBD1 identical over 11 bases. With V trimmed by 3 bases and J by 4 bases, 10 bases remained unmatched. This CDR3 contains 17 residues. Per germline, CDR1 ENHRY and CDR2 SYGVKD. CDR3: CAISDPPGQGEGETQYF. The CDR3 DNA reads TGTGCCATCAGTGACCCCCCGGGACAGGGGGAGGGAGAGACCCAGTACTTC.

The V call is TRBV5-1, the J call TRBJ2-3; no clear D. Trimming shortened V by 1 base and J by 5 bases, and 5 bases separated the two germline ends. This CDR3 has 12 residues. The germline V gene encodes CDR1 SGHRS and CDR2 YFSETQ. The CDR3 nucleotides read TGCGCCAGCAGCTTGAAGCTAGATACGCAGTATTTT. It yields the protein CASSLKLDTQYF.

The V call is TRBV12-3 or TRBV12-4, the J call TRBJ1-5; D unclear. The CDR3 consists of 13 residues. The V and J ends lost 3 bases and 7 bases respectively, with 10 bases between them. DNA of the CDR3: TGTGCCAGCAGTTTCCGTTCTTTACAGCCCCAGCATTTT. Its protein is CASSFRSLQPQHF.

J is TRBJ2-2 and V is TRBV3-1 (or the pseudogene TRBV3-2); 9 bases are shared with TRBD2. Germline values: CDR1 LGHDT, CDR2 YNNKEL (reference sequence). This CDR3 comprises 16 residues. The junction had 2 bases not matched to a gene; V was cut back by 2 bases and J by 1 base. The CDR3 sequence is CASSQSTSGNTGELFF. CDR3 DNA: TGTGCCAGCAGCCAATCGACTAGCGGGAACACCGGGGAGCTGTTTTTT.

The CDR3 DNA reads as TGTGCCAGCAGGAGAGGACAGGGGTCCCACGAGCAGTACGTC. Encoded protein: CASRRGQGSHEQYV. This chain connects TRBV27 to TRBJ2-7; 9 bases are a match to TRBD1. Trimming cost V 6 bases and J 5 bases; bases outside gene matches: 8. The CDR3 has 14 residues. Germline CDR1 and CDR2: MNHEY and SMNVEV (reference sequence).